What follows are 13 T cell receptor beta chains derived from one specimen sequenced in a study of T cells in localized non-small cell lung cancer. The method was immunoSEQ multiplex PCR; TCRdb's version includes in-frame clones alone and lacks a portion of them. The top ten hold 5.8% of the sample, which has nearly 25,000 clones, approximately 83% seen once. The sequencing here drew on peripheral blood, taken before any cancer treatment. These TCRs come from a male donor older than 55 with stage II squamous cell lung carcinoma.

The V and J genes are TRBV7-2 and TRBJ2-5; D call uncertain. V lost 3 bases to trimming and J lost 5 bases, with 10 bases between them. The CDR3 spans 13 residues. Germline V gene sequence: CDR1 SGHTA, CDR2 FQGNSA. CDR3 nucleotide sequence: TGTGCCAGCAGCTTTGGGTTAGAGGAGACCCAGTACTTC. Translation gives CASSFGLEETQYF.

The V and J genes are TRBV27 and TRBJ1-4; D perhaps matches TRBD1 (6 bases). Germline lookup yields CDR1 MNHEY and CDR2 SMNVEV (reference sequence). Trimming removed 5 bases from V and 4 bases from J, with 17 bases in between. This CDR3 has 16 amino acids. CDR3 sequence: CASSTLGGGVNEKLFF. DNA of the CDR3: TGTGCCAGCAGTACTCTTGGGGGGGGCGTTAATGAAAAACTGTTTTTT.

The rearrangement joins TRBV19 to TRBJ1-1; D not resolved. Germline V gene data show CDR1 as LNHDA and CDR2 as SQIVND (reference sequence). The CDR3 has 14 residues. Trimming took 5 bases from V and 0 from J, leaving 10 bases between them. CDR3 sequence reads: CASSPPVMNTEAFF. The CDR3 coding sequence is TGTGCCAGTAGTCCGCCGGTAATGAACACTGAAGCTTTCTTT.

This clone appeared a single time. The gene calls are TRBV6-5 and TRBJ1-6, with 8 bases fitting TRBD1. The V gene end was trimmed by 6 bases and the J gene end by 9 bases; junction bases not matched to a gene: 10. This CDR3 has 15 amino acids. Looked up from germline, CDR1 is MNHEY and CDR2 is SVGAGI. This chain's CDR3 is CASRDMTGVASPLHF. The CDR3 region has the DNA TGTGCCAGCAGAGACATGACAGGGGTCGCTTCACCCCTCCACTTT.

This clone was recorded only once. The chain joins TRBV7-3 to TRBJ2-3, with 7 nucleotides matching TRBD2. The germline V gene has CDR1 SGHTA and CDR2 FQGTGA. The CDR3 has 14 residues. J lost 2 bases, V lost 5 bases, and 4 bases had no gene match. CDR3 DNA sequence: TGTGCCAGCAGCCCTAGCGGATCCACAGATACGCAGTATTTT. Protein product: CASSPSGSTDTQYF.

This clone was recorded a few times. The rearrangement joins TRBV25-1 to TRBJ1-1; D call uncertain. Trimming removed 4 bases at V and 3 bases at J, with 15 bases between. Germline V CDR1 and CDR2: MGHDK, SYGVNS. The CDR3 runs to 15 residues. The CDR3 here is CASSGGNFVDTEAFF. DNA of the CDR3: TGTGCCAGCAGTGGTGGAAATTTTGTGGACACTGAAGCTTTCTTT.

By share, this clone counts as medium-sized. V is TRBV4-2 and J is TRBJ2-1; TRBD2 matches at 9 bases. J gave up 8 bases and V 0 bases, and 8 bases lay outside the gene matches. The germline V gene has CDR1 LGHNA and CDR2 YNFKEQ. The length of the CDR3 is 16 residues. The CDR3 DNA is TGTGCCAGCAGCCAAGATAAGGCGGGGGGGCCCGATGAGCAGTTCTTC. It translates to CASSQDKAGGPDEQFF.

This clone was counted a single time. The chain recombines TRBV2 with TRBJ2-4; 10 bases match TRBD1. The CDR3 consists of 17 residues. The V and J ends lost 6 bases and 0 bases, in that order; junction bases with no gene match: 8. Germline-derived CDR1 and CDR2 are SNHLY and FYNNEI. The CDR3 DNA reads TGTGCCAGCAGACCCGGGACAGGGGCGATAGCCAAAAACATTCAGTACTTC. Amino acid sequence: CASRPGTGAIAKNIQYF.

The V and J genes are TRBV4-3 and TRBJ2-1; a weak D match, TRBD2 (5 bases). V lost 1 base, J lost 5 bases, and 12 bases lay in between. The CDR3 length is 15 residues. Germline-derived CDR1 and CDR2 are LGHNA and YSLEER. CDR3 coding DNA: TGCGCCAGCAGCCAAGGTAGGACTGCTAACAATGAGCAGTTCTTC. It encodes CASSQGRTANNEQFF.

V gene TRBV28 combines with J gene TRBJ2-7, with TRBD2 matching over 7 bases. The V and J ends lost 6 bases and 3 bases, in that order; junction bases with no gene match: 5. The CDR3 has 13 amino acids. CDR1 MDHEN and CDR2 SYDVKM come from the germline V gene. The CDR3, as DNA: TGTGCCAGCAGGGCTAGCGGCGACTACGAGCAGTACTTC. Protein sequence: CASRASGDYEQYF. The whole variable domain, remainder taken from reference TRBV28 and TRBJ2-7, is DVKVTQSSRYLVKRTGEKVFLECVQDMDHENMFWYRQDPGLGLRLIYFSYDVKMKEKGDIPEGYSVSREKKERFSLILESASTNQTSMYLCASRASGDYEQYFGPGTRLTVT.

The rearrangement joins TRBV5-1 to TRBJ1-2; D remains ambiguous. The CDR3 contains 13 residues. Trimming stripped 6 bases from V and 5 bases from J, with 14 bases between. The germline CDR1 and CDR2 sequences are SGHRS and YFSETQ. CDR3 coding DNA: TGCGCCAGCAAAATTCCAGGTTCTTATGGCTACACCTTC. It translates to CASKIPGSYGYTF.

The table lists this clone with a count of one. The rearrangement links TRBV19 to TRBJ1-5; 8 bases line up with TRBD1. With V trimmed by 6 bases and J by 7 bases, 8 bases remained unmatched. Per the germline V gene, CDR1 is LNHDA and CDR2 is SQIVND (reference sequence). This CDR3 region has 14 residues. CDR3 sequence: CASRLGQGGQPQHF. The CDR3, as DNA: TGTGCCAGTAGACTCGGACAGGGTGGCCAGCCCCAGCATTTT.

The rearrangement uses TRBV29-1 and TRBJ1-3; D unresolved. CDR1 SQVTM and CDR2 ANQGSEA come from the germline V gene. CDR3 length: 11 residues. With 6 bases removed from V and 0 bases from J, the gap between germline ends came to 3 bases. CDR3 amino acids: CSVSSGNTIYF. The CDR3 bases are TGCAGCGTCTCCTCTGGAAACACCATATATTTT.